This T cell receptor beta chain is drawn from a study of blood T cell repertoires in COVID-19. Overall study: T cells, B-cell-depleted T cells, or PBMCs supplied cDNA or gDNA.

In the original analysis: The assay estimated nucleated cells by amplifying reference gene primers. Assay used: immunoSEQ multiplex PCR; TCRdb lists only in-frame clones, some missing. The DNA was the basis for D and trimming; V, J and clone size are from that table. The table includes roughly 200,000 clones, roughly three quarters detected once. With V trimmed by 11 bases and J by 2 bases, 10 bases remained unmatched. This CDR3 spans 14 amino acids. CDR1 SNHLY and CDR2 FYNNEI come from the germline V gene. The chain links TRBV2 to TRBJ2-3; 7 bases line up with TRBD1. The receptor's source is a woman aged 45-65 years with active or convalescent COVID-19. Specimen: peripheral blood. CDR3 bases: TGTGCCGGAGTTACCGGGACAGACACAGATACGCAGTATTTT. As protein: CAGVTGTDTDTQYF.